This entry lists 3 T cell receptor beta chains sequenced from one sample in a study of blood T cell repertoires in COVID-19. TCRdb's copy holds only in-frame clones and misses some; the assay was immunoSEQ multiplex PCR. The sample carries fewer than 350,000 clones, roughly 79% recorded once. The sample taken for sequencing was peripheral blood. Source of these receptors: an older woman with active or convalescent COVID-19.

This clone was seen a single time. CDR3 nucleotide sequence: TGCGCCAGCAGCCTAGCGGGGGGGCCGATGCAGACCCAGTACTTC. Translating it yields CASSLAGGPMQTQYF. The chain recombines TRBV5-1 with TRBJ2-5; 12 bases agree with TRBD2. The ends lost 4 bases at V and 6 bases at J; junction bases unmatched: 7. The CDR3 consists of 15 residues. Germline CDR1 reads SGHRS; CDR2 reads YFSETQ.

The chain uses TRBV19 and TRBJ2-5; 7 positions agree with TRBD1. V dropped 3 bases and J dropped 5; count of bases not matched to a gene: 6. Germline assignment: CDR1 LNHDA and CDR2 SQIVND (reference sequence). CDR3 size: 14 residues. The CDR3 protein is CASSIGRGLETQYF. CDR3 coding DNA: TGTGCCAGTAGTATCGGCAGGGGGTTGGAGACCCAGTACTTC. Full variable domain (remainder filled in from reference TRBV19 and TRBJ2-5): DGGITQSPKYLFRKEGQNVTLSCEQNLNHDAMYWYRQDPGQGLRLIYYSQIVNDFQKGDIAEGYSVSREKKESFPLTVTSAQKNPTAFYLCASSIGRGLETQYFGPGTRLLVL.

This chain links TRBV5-1 with TRBJ1-2, with TRBD1 identical over 7 bases. The CDR3 has 12 amino acids. J was trimmed by 6 bases and V by 4 bases; bases with no gene match: 3. CDR1 and CDR2 from the germline V gene are SGHRS and YFSETQ. The CDR3 sequence: CASSGQENGYTF. The DNA for the CDR3 is TGCGCCAGCAGCGGACAGGAGAATGGCTACACCTTC.